This T cell receptor (beta chain) originates from a study of T cell changes during pregnancy in multiple sclerosis. The CDR3 consists of 14 residues. Germline values: CDR1 MNHEY, CDR2 SVGAGI. The junction had 5 bases not matched to a gene; V was cut back by 6 bases and J by 4 bases. Using immunoSEQ multiplex PCR, the repertoire was profiled, and TCRdb retains in-frame clones only, with some absent. This sample has about 66,000 clones, with 90% found just once. This clone was detected only a few times. This TCR came from a female donor with multiple sclerosis, enrolled in a pregnancy study. Sequencing was performed on peripheral blood, taken in the third trimester of pregnancy. The chain recombines TRBV6-5 with TRBJ1-1; 10 nucleotides match TRBD1. This chain's CDR3 is CASSGRTGGTEAFF. The CDR3 nucleotides are TGTGCCAGCAGCGGGAGGACAGGGGGCACTGAAGCTTTCTTT.